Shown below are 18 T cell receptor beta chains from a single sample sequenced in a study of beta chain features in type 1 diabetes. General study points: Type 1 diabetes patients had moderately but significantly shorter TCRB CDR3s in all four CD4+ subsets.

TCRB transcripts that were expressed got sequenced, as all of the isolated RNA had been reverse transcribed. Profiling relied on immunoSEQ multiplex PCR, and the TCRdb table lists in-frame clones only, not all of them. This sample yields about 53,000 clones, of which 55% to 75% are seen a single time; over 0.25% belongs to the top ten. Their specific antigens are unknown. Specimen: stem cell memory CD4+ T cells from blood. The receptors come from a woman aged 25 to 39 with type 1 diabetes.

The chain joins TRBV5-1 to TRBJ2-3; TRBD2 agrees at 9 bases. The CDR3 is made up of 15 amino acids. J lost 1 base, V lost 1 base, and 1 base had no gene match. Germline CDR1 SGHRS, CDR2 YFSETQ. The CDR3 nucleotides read TGCGCCAGCAGCTTGTGGACTAGCGGCACAGATACGCAGTATTTT. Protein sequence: CASSLWTSGTDTQYF.

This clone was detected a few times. DNA of the CDR3: TGTGCCAGCAGCTTACCGGGACAGGGGAGCAATTCACCCCTCCACTTT. Amino acids: CASSLPGQGSNSPLHF. V and J are TRBV5-4 and TRBJ1-6; 10 nucleotides line up with TRBD1. V was pared by 2 bases and J by 7 bases, with 6 bases of the junction left unmatched. CDR3 length: 16 residues. The germline V gene has CDR1 SGHNT and CDR2 YYREEE (reference sequence).

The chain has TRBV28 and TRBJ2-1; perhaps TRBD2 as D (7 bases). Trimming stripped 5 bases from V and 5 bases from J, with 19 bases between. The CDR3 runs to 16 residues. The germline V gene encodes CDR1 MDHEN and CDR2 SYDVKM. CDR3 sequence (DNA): TGTGCCAGCAGTCTCAGGGGCCTAGCGGAAGACAATGAGCAGTTCTTC. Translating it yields CASSLRGLAEDNEQFF.

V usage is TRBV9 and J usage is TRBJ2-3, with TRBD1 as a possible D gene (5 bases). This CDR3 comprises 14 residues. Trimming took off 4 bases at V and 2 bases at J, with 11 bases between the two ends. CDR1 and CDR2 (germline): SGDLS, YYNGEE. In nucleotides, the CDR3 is TGTGCCAGCAGCCCCCGACAGATCACAGATACGCAGTATTTT. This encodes CASSPRQITDTQYF. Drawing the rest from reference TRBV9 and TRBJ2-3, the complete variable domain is DSGVTQTPKHLITATGQRVTLRCSPRSGDLSVYWYQQSLDQGLQFLIQYYNGEERAKGNILERFSAQQFPDLHSELNLSSLELGDSALYFCASSPRQITDTQYFGPGTRLTVL.

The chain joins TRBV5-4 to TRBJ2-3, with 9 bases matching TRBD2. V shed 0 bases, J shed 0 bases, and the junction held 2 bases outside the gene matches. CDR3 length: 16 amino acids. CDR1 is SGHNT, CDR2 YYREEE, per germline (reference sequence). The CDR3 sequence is CASSLGLAGSTDTQYF. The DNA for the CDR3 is TGTGCCAGCAGCTTGGGCCTAGCGGGGAGCACAGATACGCAGTATTTT.

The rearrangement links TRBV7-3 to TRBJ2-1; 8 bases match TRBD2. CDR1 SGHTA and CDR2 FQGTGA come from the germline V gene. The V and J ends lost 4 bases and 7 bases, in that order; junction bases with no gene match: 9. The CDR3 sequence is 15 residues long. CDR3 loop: CASSSSAGVGNEQFF. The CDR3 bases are TGTGCCAGCAGCTCCTCAGCGGGAGTGGGGAATGAGCAGTTCTTC.

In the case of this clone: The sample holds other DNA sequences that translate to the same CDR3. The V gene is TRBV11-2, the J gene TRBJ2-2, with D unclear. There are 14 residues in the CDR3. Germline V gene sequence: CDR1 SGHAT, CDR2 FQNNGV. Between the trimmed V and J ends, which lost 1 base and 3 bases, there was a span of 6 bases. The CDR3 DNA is TGTGCCAGCAGCTTAGCCGGGTACACCGGGGAGCTGTTTTTT. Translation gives CASSLAGYTGELFF.

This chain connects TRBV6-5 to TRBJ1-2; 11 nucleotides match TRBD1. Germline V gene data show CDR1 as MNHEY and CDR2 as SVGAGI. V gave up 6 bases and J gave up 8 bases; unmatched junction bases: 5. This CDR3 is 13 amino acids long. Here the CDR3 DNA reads TGTGCCAGCAGCCGGGGACAGGGGGGAGGCTACACCTTC. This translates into CASSRGQGGGYTF.

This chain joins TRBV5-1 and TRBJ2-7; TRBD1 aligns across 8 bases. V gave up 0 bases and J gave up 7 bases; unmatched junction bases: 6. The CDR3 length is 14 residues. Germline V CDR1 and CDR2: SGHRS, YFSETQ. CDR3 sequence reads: CASSLVDRGREQYF. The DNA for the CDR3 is TGCGCCAGCAGCTTGGTCGACAGGGGCAGGGAGCAGTACTTC.

DNA of the CDR3: TGTGCCAGCAGTTTAGACAGGGGGATTACGACCCAGTACTTC. It translates to CASSLDRGITTQYF. The rearrangement links TRBV28 to TRBJ2-5, with 9 bases that match TRBD1. The CDR3 sequence is 14 residues long. Germline trimming cut 2 bases from V and 7 bases from J; bases unmatched to any gene: 5. Germline V lookup: CDR1 MDHEN, CDR2 SYDVKM.

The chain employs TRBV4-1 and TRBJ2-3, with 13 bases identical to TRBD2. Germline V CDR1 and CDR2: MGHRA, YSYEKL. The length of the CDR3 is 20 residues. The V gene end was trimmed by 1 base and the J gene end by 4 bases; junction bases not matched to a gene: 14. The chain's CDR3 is CASSQVFGLAGEKGPDTQYF. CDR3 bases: TGCGCCAGCAGCCAAGTTTTCGGACTAGCGGGAGAAAAGGGCCCAGATACGCAGTATTTT.

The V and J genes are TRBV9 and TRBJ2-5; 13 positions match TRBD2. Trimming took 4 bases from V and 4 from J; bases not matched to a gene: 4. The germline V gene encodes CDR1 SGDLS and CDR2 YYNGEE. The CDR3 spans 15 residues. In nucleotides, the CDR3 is TGTGCCAGCAGCATGGGACTAGCGGGATCAGAGACCCAGTACTTC. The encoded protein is CASSMGLAGSETQYF.

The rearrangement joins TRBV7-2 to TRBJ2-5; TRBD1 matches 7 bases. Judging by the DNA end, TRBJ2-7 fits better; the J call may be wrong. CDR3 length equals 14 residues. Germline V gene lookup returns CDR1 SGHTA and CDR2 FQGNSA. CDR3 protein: CASSLGDRLYEQYF. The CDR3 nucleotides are TGTGCCAGCAGCTTAGGGGACAGACTCTACGAGCAGTACTTC.

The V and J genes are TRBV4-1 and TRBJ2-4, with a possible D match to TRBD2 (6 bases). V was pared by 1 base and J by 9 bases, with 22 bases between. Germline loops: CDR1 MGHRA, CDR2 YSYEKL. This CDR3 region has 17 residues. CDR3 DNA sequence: TGCGCCAGCAGCCAAGGGTCTCTTCGGGGGTCTTTTGGCATTCAGTACTTC. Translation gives CASSQGSLRGSFGIQYF.

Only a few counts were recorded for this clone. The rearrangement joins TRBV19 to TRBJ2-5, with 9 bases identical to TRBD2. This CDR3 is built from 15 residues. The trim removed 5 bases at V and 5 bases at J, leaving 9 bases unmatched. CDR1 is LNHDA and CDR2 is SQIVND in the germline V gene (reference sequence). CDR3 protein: CASSPREAGGETQYF. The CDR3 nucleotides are TGTGCCAGTAGTCCACGGGAGGCGGGAGGGGAGACCCAGTACTTC.

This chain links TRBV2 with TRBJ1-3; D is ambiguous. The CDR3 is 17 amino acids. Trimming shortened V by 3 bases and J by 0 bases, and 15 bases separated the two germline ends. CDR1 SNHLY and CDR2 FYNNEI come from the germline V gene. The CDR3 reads CASSDWAGGSSGNTIYF. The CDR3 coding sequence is TGTGCCAGCAGTGATTGGGCAGGAGGATCCTCTGGAAACACCATATATTTT.

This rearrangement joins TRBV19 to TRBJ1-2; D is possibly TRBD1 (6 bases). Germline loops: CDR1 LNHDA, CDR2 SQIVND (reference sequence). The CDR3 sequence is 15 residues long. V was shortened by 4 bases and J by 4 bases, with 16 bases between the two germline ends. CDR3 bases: TGTGCCAGTAGTACTATAGTCCGGGACACCTATGGCTACACCTTC. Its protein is CASSTIVRDTYGYTF.

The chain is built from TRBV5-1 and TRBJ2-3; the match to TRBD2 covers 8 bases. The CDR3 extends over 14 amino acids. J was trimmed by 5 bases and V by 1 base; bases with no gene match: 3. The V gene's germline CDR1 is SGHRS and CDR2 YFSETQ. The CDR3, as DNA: TGCGCCAGCAGCTTGCCAGCGGGAGAAGATACGCAGTATTTT. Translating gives CASSLPAGEDTQYF.